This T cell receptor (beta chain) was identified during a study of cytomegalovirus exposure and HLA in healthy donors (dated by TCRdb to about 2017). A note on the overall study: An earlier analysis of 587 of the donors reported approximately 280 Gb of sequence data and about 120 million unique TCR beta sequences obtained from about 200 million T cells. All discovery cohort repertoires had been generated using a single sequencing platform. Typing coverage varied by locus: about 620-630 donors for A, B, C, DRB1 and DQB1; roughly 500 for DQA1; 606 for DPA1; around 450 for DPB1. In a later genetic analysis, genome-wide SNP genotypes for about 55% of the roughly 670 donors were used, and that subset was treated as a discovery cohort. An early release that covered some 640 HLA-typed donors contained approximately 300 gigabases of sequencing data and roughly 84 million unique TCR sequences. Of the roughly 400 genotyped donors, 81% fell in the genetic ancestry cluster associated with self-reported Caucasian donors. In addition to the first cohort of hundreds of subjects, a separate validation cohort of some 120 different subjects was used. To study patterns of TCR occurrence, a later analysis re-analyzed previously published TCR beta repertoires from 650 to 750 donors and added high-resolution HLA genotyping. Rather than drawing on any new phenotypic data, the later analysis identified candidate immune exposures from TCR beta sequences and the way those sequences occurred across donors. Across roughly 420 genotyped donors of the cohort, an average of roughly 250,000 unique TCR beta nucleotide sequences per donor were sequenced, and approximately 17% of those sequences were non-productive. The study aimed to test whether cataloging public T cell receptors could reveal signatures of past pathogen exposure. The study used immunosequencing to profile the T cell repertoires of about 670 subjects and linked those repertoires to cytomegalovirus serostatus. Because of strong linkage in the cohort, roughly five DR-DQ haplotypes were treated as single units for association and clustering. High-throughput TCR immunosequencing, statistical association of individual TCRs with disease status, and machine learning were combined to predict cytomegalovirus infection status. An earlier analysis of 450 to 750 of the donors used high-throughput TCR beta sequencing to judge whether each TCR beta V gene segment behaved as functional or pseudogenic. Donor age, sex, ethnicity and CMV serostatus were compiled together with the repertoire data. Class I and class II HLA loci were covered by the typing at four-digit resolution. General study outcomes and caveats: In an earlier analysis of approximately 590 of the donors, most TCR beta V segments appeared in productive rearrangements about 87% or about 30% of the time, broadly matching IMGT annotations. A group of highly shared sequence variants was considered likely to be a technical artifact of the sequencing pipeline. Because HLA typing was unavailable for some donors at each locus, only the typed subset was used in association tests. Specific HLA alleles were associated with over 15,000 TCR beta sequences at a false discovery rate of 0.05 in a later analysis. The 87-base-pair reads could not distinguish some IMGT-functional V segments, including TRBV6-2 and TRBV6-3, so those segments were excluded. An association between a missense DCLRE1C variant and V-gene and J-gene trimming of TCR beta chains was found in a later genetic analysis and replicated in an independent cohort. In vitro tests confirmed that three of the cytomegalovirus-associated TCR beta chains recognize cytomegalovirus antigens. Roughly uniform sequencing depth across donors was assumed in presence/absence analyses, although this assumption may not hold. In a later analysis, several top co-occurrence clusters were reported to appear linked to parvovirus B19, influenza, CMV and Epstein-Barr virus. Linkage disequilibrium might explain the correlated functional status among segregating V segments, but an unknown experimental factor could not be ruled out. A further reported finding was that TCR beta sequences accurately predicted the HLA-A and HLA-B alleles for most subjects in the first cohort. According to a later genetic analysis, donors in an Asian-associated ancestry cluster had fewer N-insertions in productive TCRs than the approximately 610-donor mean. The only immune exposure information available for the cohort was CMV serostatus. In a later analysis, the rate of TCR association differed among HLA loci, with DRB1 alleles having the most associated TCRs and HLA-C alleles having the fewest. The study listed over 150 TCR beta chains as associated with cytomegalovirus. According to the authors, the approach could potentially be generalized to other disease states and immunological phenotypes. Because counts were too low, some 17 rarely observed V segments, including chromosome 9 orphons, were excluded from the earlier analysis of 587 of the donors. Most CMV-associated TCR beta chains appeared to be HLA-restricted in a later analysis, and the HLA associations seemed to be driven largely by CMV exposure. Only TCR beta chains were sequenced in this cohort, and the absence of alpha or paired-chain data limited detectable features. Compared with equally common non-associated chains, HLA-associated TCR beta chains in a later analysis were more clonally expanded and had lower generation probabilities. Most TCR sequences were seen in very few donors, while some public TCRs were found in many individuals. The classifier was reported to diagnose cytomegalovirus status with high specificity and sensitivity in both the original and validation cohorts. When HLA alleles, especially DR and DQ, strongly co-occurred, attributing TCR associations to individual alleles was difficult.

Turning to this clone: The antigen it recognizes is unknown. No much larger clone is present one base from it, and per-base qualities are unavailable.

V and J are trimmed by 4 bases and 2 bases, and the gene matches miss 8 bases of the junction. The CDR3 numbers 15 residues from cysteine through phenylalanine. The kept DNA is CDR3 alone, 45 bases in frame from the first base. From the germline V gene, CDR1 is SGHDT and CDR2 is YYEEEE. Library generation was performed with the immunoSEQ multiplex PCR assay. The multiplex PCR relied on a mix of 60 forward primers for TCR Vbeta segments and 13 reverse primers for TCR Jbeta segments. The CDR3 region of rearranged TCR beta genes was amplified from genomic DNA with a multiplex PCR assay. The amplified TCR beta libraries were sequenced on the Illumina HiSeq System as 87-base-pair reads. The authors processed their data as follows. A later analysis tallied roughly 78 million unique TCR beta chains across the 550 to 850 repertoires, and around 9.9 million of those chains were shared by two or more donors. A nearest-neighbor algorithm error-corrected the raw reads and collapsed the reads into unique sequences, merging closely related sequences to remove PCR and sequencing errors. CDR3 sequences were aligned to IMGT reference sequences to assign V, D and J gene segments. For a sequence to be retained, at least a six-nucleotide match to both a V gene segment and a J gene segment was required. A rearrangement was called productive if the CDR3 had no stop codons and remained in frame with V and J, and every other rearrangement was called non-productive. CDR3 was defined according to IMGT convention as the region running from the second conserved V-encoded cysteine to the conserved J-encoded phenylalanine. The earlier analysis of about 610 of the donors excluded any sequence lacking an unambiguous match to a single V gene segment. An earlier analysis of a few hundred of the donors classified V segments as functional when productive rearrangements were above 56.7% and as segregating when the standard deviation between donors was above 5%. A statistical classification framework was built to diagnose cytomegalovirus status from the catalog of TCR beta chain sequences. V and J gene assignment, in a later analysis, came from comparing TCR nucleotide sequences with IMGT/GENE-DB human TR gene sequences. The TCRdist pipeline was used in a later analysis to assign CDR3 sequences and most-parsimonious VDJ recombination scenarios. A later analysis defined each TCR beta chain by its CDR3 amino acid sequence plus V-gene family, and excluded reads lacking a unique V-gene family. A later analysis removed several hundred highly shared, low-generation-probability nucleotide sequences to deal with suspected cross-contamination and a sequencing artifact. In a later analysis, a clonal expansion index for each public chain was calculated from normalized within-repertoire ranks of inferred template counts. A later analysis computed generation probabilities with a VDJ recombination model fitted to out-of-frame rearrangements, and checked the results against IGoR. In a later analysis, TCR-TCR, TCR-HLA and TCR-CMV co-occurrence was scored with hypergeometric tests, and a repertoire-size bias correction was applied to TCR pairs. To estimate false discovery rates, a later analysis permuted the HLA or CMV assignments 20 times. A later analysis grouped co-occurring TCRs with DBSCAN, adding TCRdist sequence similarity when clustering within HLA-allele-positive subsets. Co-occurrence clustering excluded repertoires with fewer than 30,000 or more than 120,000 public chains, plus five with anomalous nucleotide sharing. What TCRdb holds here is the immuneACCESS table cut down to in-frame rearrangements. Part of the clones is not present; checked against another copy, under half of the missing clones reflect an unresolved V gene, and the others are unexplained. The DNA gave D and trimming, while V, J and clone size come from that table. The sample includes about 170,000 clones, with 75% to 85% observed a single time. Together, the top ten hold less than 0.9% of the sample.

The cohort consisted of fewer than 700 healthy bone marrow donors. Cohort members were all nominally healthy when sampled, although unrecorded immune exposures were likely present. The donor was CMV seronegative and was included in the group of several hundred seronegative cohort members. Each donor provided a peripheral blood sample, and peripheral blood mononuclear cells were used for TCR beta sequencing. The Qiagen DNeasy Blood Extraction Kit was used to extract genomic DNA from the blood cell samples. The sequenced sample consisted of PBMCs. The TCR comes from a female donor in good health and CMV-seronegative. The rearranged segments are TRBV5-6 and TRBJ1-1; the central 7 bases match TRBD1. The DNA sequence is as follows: TGTGCCAGCAGCGAGACAGGGATTGAAAACACTGAAGCTTTCTTT. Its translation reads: CASSETGIENTEAFF.